This T cell receptor (beta chain) was documented in a study of blood T cell repertoires in COVID-19 (dated by TCRdb to 2020 to 2021). Context from the whole study: Samples covering the acute and convalescent phases of COVID-19 were provided by collaborators in the United States, Italy and Spain. The material from the prospective study consisted of cDNA or gDNA derived from T cells, B-cell-depleted T cells, or PBMCs. Subjects who had been exposed to COVID-19, were actively infected with it, or had recovered from it provided the deeply sampled blood TCRbeta repertoires that made up the dataset. The repertoires were made available in a free public database intended to serve as a resource for research on the immune response to SARS-CoV-2. Samples came from the ongoing ImmuneRACE study (first 160 participants) plus 1,254 subjects from 6 global collaborators. Sample metadata almost always included a de-identified subject ID, COVID-19 status, age in years and sex. Where HLA class I and class II types were available, the types were taken from metadata supplied by the sample provider, not from assay-based typing. Broad study findings and their caveats: The amount of clinical and demographic metadata varied by source and participant and was provided uncurated.

TCRbeta CDR3 regions were amplified from genomic DNA using the immunoSEQ Assay, a bias-controlled multiplex PCR. In the original analysis: The number of nucleated cells in each sample was estimated from the amplification of reference gene primers within the assay. To quantify the absolute abundance of each unique TCRbeta CDR3 rearrangement, sequence reads were collapsed and filtered. For each sample, productive Simpson clonality was calculated as the square root of Simpson's diversity index across productive rearrangements. TCRdb retrieved this table from immuneACCESS and kept in-frame rearrangements only. Not all clones are present; in checked studies, unresolved V genes account for under half, and no reason is known for the remainder. The V and J calls and clone size were taken over from that table, and D and trimming were inferred from the DNA. The sample table shows roughly 100,000 clones, and 92% are seen once. The top ten constitute 1.9% of the sample.

At one collaborating source in Seattle, patients were enrolled during active infection and were followed longitudinally through the course of disease. Whole blood was collected in K2EDTA tubes by collaborating institutions according to the institutions' own protocols. For TCRbeta analysis, collaborators shipped samples as frozen whole blood, isolated PBMCs, or DNA extracted from either of those sample types. From V the trimming removes 0 bases and from J it removes 9 bases, while the gene matches leave 6 bases of the junction unaccounted for. Looking up the germline V gene yields CDR1 LGHNA and CDR2 YSLEER. The CDR3 measures 16 amino acids from cysteine to phenylalanine. The sequence is cut down to CDR3 DNA, 48 bases in frame from base 1. On this clone itself: This clone's antigen is unknown. Per-base quality was not reported, and no clone a single base away is much larger than it.

The sequence was collected from a woman aged 50 to 65 with COVID-19, enrolled during active disease. Sequencing was carried out using peripheral blood. In this chain, TRBV4-3 is recombined with TRBJ1-6, with 9 central nucleotides matching TRBD1. The CDR3: CASSQDIGTGTSPLHF. The sequenced DNA is TGCGCCAGCAGCCAAGATATTGGGACAGGGACTTCACCCCTCCACTTT.